This T cell receptor (beta chain) was found in a study of T cell responses to AZD1222 COVID-19 vaccine. The study, taken as a whole, reports: Most donors were white British and more were female, and clonal diversity was possibly underestimated. The study found Spike-specific TCR breadth and depth rose after two AZD1222 doses.

On this clone itself: Its antigen is unidentified.

Looked up from germline, CDR1 is SGDLS and CDR2 is YYNGEE. V lost 0 bases and J lost 6, with 7 bases in between. The CDR3 contains 13 residues. Here immunoSEQ multiplex PCR was the method, and the copy in TCRdb shows in-frame clones only, minus some. The sample lists 140,000 to 150,000 clones; 80% to 95% were seen once. The gene calls are TRBV9 and TRBJ1-5; D is unclear. Sequenced here: peripheral blood, sampled on day 0 of AZD1222 vaccination. This clonotype originated in an adult in good health. DNA for the CDR3: TGTGCCAGCAGCGTAGCTGAGTTTCAGCCCCAGCATTTT. Translated, it gives CASSVAEFQPQHF.